These 15 T cell receptor beta chains originate from one sample sequenced in a study of memory CD4+ T cells and cytomegalovirus serostatus. Single viable CD3+CD4+CD8-CD45RO+ cells were sorted as the memory CD4+ T cells. TCRdb keeps only in-frame clones here, not all; method: immunoSEQ multiplex PCR. This table holds under 75,000 clones, about three quarters found once. What was sequenced was memory CD4+ T cells from blood. The receptors come from an adult in good health and CMV-seronegative. Some clones in this sample may be carry-over from other donors' samples.

This clone appeared a single time. The gene calls are TRBV19 and TRBJ1-2; D call uncertain. There are 15 residues in the CDR3. Trimming took 5 bases from V and 0 from J, leaving 13 bases between them. Germline assignment: CDR1 LNHDA and CDR2 SQIVND (reference sequence). The CDR3 sequence: CASSLREYTNYGYTF. The CDR3 DNA reads as TGTGCCAGTAGTTTGAGGGAATACACTAACTATGGCTACACCTTC.

The V call is TRBV19, the J call TRBJ1-1; 8 nucleotides match TRBD1. Trimming at V came to 5 bases and at J to 1 base, leaving 6 bases not matched to a gene. Germline CDR1 is LNHDA and CDR2 is SQIVND (reference sequence). The CDR3 spans 15 residues. Here the CDR3 reads CASSWSGTGNTEAFF. DNA of the CDR3: TGTGCCAGTAGTTGGTCCGGGACAGGGAACACTGAAGCTTTCTTT.

The J gene is TRBJ2-2, the V gene TRBV6-1; D possibly corresponds to TRBD1 (5 bases). V lost 4 bases and J lost 6, with 15 bases in between. CDR3 length equals 15 residues. Germline loops: CDR1 MNHNS, CDR2 SASEGT. CDR3 sequence: CASSAKTVFPGELFF. CDR3 DNA sequence: TGTGCCAGCAGTGCCAAGACAGTATTCCCCGGGGAGCTGTTTTTT.

This chain connects TRBV9 to TRBJ2-3, with a tentative D call TRBD2 (6 bases). This CDR3 comprises 14 residues. Trimming cost V 3 bases and J 6 bases, with 14 bases left between them. Looked up from germline, CDR1 is SGDLS and CDR2 is YYNGEE. CDR3 sequence reads: CASSGRALGDTQYF. The CDR3 DNA reads TGTGCCAGCAGCGGGAGGGCTTTGGGGGATACGCAGTATTTT.

The chain joins TRBV7-3 to TRBJ2-1; 10 bases line up with TRBD2. Germline CDR1 SGHTA, CDR2 FQGTGA. This CDR3 is built from 15 residues. Unmatched junction bases numbered 5, after V lost 2 bases and J lost 7 bases. CDR3 nucleotides: TGTGCCAGCAGCTTAGGGACTAGCGCTTCGAATGAGCAGTTCTTC. This translates into CASSLGTSASNEQFF. The whole variable domain, remainder taken from reference TRBV7-3 and TRBJ2-1, is GAGVSQTPSNKVTEKGKYVELRCDPISGHTALYWYRQSLGQGPEFLIYFQGTGAADDSGLPNDRFFAVRPEGSVSTLKIQRTERGDSAVYLCASSLGTSASNEQFFGPGTRLTVL.

The chain recombines TRBV11-2 with TRBJ2-3, with D possibly being TRBD2 (5 bases). Trimming took off 0 bases at V and 3 bases at J, with 10 bases between the two ends. Germline V gene lookup returns CDR1 SGHAT and CDR2 FQNNGV. This CDR3 is 15 amino acids long. In DNA form, the CDR3 reads TGTGCCAGCAGCTTAGAGGGAGTCGGGACAGATACGCAGTATTTT. Amino acid sequence: CASSLEGVGTDTQYF.

In its sample, this clone was seen a few times. The chain joins TRBV16 to TRBJ1-5, with D hard to call. Trimming cost V 1 base and J 0 bases, with 4 bases left between them. The CDR3 consists of 14 residues. Germline-derived CDR1 and CDR2 are KGHSY and FQNENV. The chain's CDR3 is CASSQWGSNQPQHF. CDR3 DNA sequence: TGTGCCAGCAGCCAATGGGGTAGCAATCAGCCCCAGCATTTT.

This clone was detected once. This chain connects TRBV7-9 to TRBJ2-5; 8 positions agree with TRBD2. Germline assignment: CDR1 SEHNR and CDR2 FQNEAQ (reference sequence). The CDR3 is 16 residues long. V dropped 8 bases and J dropped 2; count of bases not matched to a gene: 13. The CDR3 DNA reads TGTGCCAGCGGAGGTCCCCGGGGGGGAGCTCAAGAGACCCAGTACTTC. As protein: CASGGPRGGAQETQYF.

The chain has TRBV29-1 and TRBJ2-5; perhaps TRBD1 as D (6 bases). Deletions cut 3 bases from V and 6 bases from J, with 14 bases between. This CDR3 is 13 amino acids long. Germline-derived CDR1 and CDR2 are SQVTM and ANQGSEA. The CDR3 region is CSVDSWGQKTQYF. In DNA, the CDR3 is TGCAGCGTTGATTCATGGGGGCAAAAGACCCAGTACTTC. The full variable domain, in which reference TRBV29-1 and TRBJ2-5 provide the parts outside the CDR3, is SAVISQKPSRDICQRGTSLTIQCQVDSQVTMMFWYRQQPGQSLTLIATANQGSEATYESGFVIDKFPISRPNLTFSTLTVSNMSPEDSSIYLCSVDSWGQKTQYFGPGTRLLVL.

The V call is TRBV4-3, the J call TRBJ2-5, with TRBD2 matching 8 bases. Trimming removed 1 base from V and 5 bases from J; junction bases left unmatched: 9. Germline V CDR1 and CDR2: LGHNA, YSLEER. CDR3 size: 16 residues. In DNA form, the CDR3 reads TGCGCCAGCAGCCAAGGGGTCGCGGGGGGAGGTGAGACCCAGTACTTC. This translates into CASSQGVAGGGETQYF.

The chain joins TRBV11-2 to TRBJ1-1, with D unclear. V gave up 5 bases and J gave up 7 bases, with 20 bases separating them. Germline CDR1 is SGHAT and CDR2 is FQNNGV. This CDR3 has 15 residues. The CDR3: CASSPTYRRRNEAFF. DNA for the CDR3: TGTGCCAGCAGCCCTACCTATAGGAGACGAAATGAAGCTTTCTTT.

The rearrangement uses TRBV25-1 and TRBJ2-1; 8 bases fit TRBD1. The V and J ends lost 3 bases and 7 bases, in that order; junction bases with no gene match: 14. Germline V gives CDR1 MGHDK, CDR2 SYGVNS. The CDR3 length is 17 residues. This CDR3 is CASSEVVGQGARNEQFF. The CDR3 coding sequence is TGTGCCAGCAGTGAGGTGGTCGGGCAGGGGGCGCGGAATGAGCAGTTCTTC.

The CDR3 DNA follows: TGTGCCAGCCGCCCCGACAGGGACTATGGCTACACCTTC. As protein: CASRPDRDYGYTF. The chain is built from TRBV6-1 and TRBJ1-2; TRBD1 aligns across 7 bases. Per the germline V gene, CDR1 is MNHNS and CDR2 is SASEGT. The CDR3 covers 13 residues. V lost 8 bases, J lost 3 bases, and 6 bases stayed unmatched.

The genes are TRBV4-3 and TRBJ2-7; D is unclear. V was trimmed by 2 bases and J by 0 bases, leaving 11 bases between them. Germline CDR1 is LGHNA and CDR2 is YSLEER. CDR3 size: 15 residues. The CDR3: CASSQRQSSSYEQYF. The CDR3 DNA is TGCGCCAGCAGCCAACGGCAGTCTAGCTCCTACGAGCAGTACTTC.

The chain is built from TRBV21-1 and TRBJ2-2; TRBD2, the D gene given by the table, was not confirmed from the DNA. TRBV21-1 is described as a pseudogene. This CDR3 contains 15 residues. CDR3 sequence (DNA): TGTGCCAGCAGCAAAGACGAGAGGGCTGATCGGGAGCTGTTTTTT. This codes for CASSKDERADRELFF.